The 26 T cell receptor beta chains reported below all come from one sample, sequenced in a study of blood T cell repertoires in COVID-19. Some clones are missing from TCRdb's copy, which holds only in-frame ones; the method was immunoSEQ multiplex PCR. The data contain roughly 400,000 clones, around 91% of them singletons. Sequencing was carried out using PBMCs or T cells enriched from blood (not recorded which). The receptors here all came from a man younger than 35 who had recovered from COVID-19.

This chain connects TRBV3-1 (or the pseudogene TRBV3-2) to TRBJ2-3; TRBD2 matches at 7 bases. Germline CDR1 is LGHDT and CDR2 is YNNKEL (reference sequence). After removal of 1 base from V and 0 bases from J, the junction contained 10 bases not matched to a gene. This CDR3 has 18 residues. DNA of the CDR3: TGTGCCAGCAGCCAAGCGGTTTCTAGCGGTACTAGCACAGATACGCAGTATTTT. It encodes CASSQAVSSGTSTDTQYF.

V is TRBV5-1 and J is TRBJ1-6; the match to TRBD1 covers 8 bases. The CDR3 contains 15 residues. Germline loops: CDR1 SGHRS, CDR2 YFSETQ. V dropped 0 bases and J dropped 11; count of bases not matched to a gene: 7. Here the CDR3 DNA reads TGCGCCAGCAGCTTGGAGGACAGGGATTTTGCACCCCTCCACTTT. This gives the protein CASSLEDRDFAPLHF.

V usage is TRBV2 and J usage is TRBJ2-7; the match to TRBD1 covers 10 bases. The CDR3 spans 14 residues. V shed 7 bases, J shed 0 bases, and the junction held 3 bases outside the gene matches. Germline-derived CDR1 and CDR2 are SNHLY and FYNNEI. The CDR3 here is CASMGDRGSYEQYF. The DNA of the CDR3 is TGTGCCAGCATGGGGGACAGGGGCTCCTACGAGCAGTACTTC.

The chain couples TRBV7-8 to TRBJ1-4; perhaps TRBD1 as D (5 bases). V was cut by 2 bases and J by 7 bases, with 11 bases left in between. This CDR3 is 14 amino acids long. Per germline, CDR1 SGHVS and CDR2 FQNEAQ. The chain's CDR3 is CASSLPGKSEKLFF. As DNA, the CDR3 is TGTGCCAGCAGCTTACCAGGGAAGTCTGAAAAACTGTTTTTT.

J is TRBJ1-6 and V is TRBV3-1 (or the pseudogene TRBV3-2), with D hard to call. The length of the CDR3 is 14 residues. Germline lookup yields CDR1 LGHDT and CDR2 YNNKEL (reference sequence). V was trimmed by 0 bases and J by 8 bases, leaving 8 bases between them. CDR3 sequence (DNA): TGTGCCAGCAGCCAAGAGGGAGGCGATTCACCCCTCCACTTT. It specifies CASSQEGGDSPLHF.

V is TRBV5-1 and J is TRBJ2-1, with D hard to call. Germline V gene data show CDR1 as SGHRS and CDR2 as YFSETQ. CDR3 length: 12 amino acids. V lost 2 bases and J 7 bases, leaving 7 bases between the germline ends. The CDR3 DNA follows: TGCGCCAGCAGCTTCGGCGGTAATGAGCAGTTCTTC. It yields the protein CASSFGGNEQFF. Using reference TRBV5-1 and TRBJ2-1 for the parts outside the CDR3, the full variable domain is KAGVTQTPRYLIKTRGQQVTLSCSPISGHRSVSWYQQTPGQGLQFLFEYFSETQRNKGNFPGRFSGRQFSNSRSEMNVSTLELGDSALYLCASSFGGNEQFFGPGTRLTVL.

The chain links TRBV15 to TRBJ1-3; TRBD1 might be the D (5 bases). The CDR3 covers 13 residues. V shed 3 bases and J shed 11 bases, with 14 bases lying between them. Germline CDR1 and CDR2: LNHNV and YYDKDF (reference sequence). DNA of the CDR3: TGTGCCACCAGCAGGGGGGAGGGACCGCCCATATATTTT. This sequence encodes CATSRGEGPPIYF. Based on the CDR3 plus reference TRBV15 and TRBJ1-3, the full variable domain is DAMVIQNPRYQVTQFGKPVTLSCSQTLNHNVMYWYQQKSSQAPKLLFHYYDKDFNNEADTPDNFQSRRPNTSFCFLDIRSPGLGDTAMYLCATSRGEGPPIYFGEGSWLTVV.

DNA for the CDR3: TGTGCCAGCGAGGCCTCCAAATCCTACGAGCAGTACTTC. Translated, it gives CASEASKSYEQYF. The rearrangement joins TRBV28 to TRBJ2-7; D remains unclear. CDR1 is MDHEN, CDR2 SYDVKM, per germline. V shed 8 bases and J shed 1 base, with 12 bases lying between them. This CDR3 has 13 residues.

The chain employs TRBV11-2 and TRBJ1-2, with TRBD1 identical over 7 bases. The CDR3 length is 14 residues. Germline V gives CDR1 SGHAT, CDR2 FQNNGV. The ends lost 1 base at V and 8 bases at J; junction bases unmatched: 7. The CDR3 spells CASSLGQGAGGYTF. CDR3 nucleotide sequence: TGTGCCAGCAGCTTAGGACAGGGTGCAGGAGGCTACACCTTC.

The chain couples TRBV3-1 (or the pseudogene TRBV3-2) to TRBJ1-4; D remains unclear. Per germline, CDR1 LGHDT and CDR2 YNNKEL (reference sequence). CDR3 size: 13 residues. V was trimmed by 6 bases and J by 0 bases, leaving 5 bases between them. In nucleotides, the CDR3 is TGTGCCAGCAGACGCGCAACTAATGAAAAACTGTTTTTT. Translated, it gives CASRRATNEKLFF.

V usage is TRBV18 and J usage is TRBJ1-3; D uncertain. This CDR3 is built from 16 residues. Germline V gene lookup returns CDR1 KGHSH and CDR2 LQKENI. V was cut by 1 base and J by 0 bases, with 10 bases left in between. For the CDR3, the DNA is TGTGCCAGCTCACCACGGGAGGCAAACTCTGGAAACACCATATATTTT. This gives the protein CASSPREANSGNTIYF.

The genes are TRBV2 and TRBJ2-5; 9 positions agree with TRBD2. CDR1 and CDR2 (germline): SNHLY, FYNNEI. The CDR3 length is 14 residues. V shed 1 base and J 9 bases; nucleotides not matched to a gene: 6. The CDR3 protein is CASSEEPGGGAQYF. DNA of the CDR3: TGTGCCAGCAGTGAAGAGCCTGGCGGGGGGGCCCAGTACTTC.

This clone was observed a single time. CDR3 loop: CASSSTGEATNEKLFF. CDR3 nucleotides: TGTGCCAGCAGTTCGACAGGGGAGGCAACTAATGAAAAACTGTTTTTT. J is TRBJ1-4 and V is TRBV28, with 8 bases identical to TRBD1. Germline trimming cut 4 bases from V and 0 bases from J; bases unmatched to any gene: 4. The CDR3 loop spans 16 amino acids. Per germline, CDR1 MDHEN and CDR2 SYDVKM. The whole variable domain, remainder taken from reference TRBV28 and TRBJ1-4, is DVKVTQSSRYLVKRTGEKVFLECVQDMDHENMFWYRQDPGLGLRLIYFSYDVKMKEKGDIPEGYSVSREKKERFSLILESASTNQTSMYLCASSSTGEATNEKLFFGSGTQLSVL.

V and J are TRBV7-2 and TRBJ1-5; D gene unclear. The V end was cut by 1 base, the J end by 5 bases, with 15 bases between. This CDR3 contains 16 residues. Germline-derived CDR1 and CDR2 are SGHTA and FQGNSA. The CDR3, as DNA: TGTGCCAGCAGCTTAGGGTCGCGGGGAGGCCATCAGCCCCAGCATTTT. Protein product: CASSLGSRGGHQPQHF.

The chain joins TRBV27 to TRBJ2-7; 9 bases align to TRBD1. V gave up 7 bases and J gave up 1 base; unmatched junction bases: 2. CDR1 MNHEY and CDR2 SMNVEV come from the germline V gene (reference sequence). The CDR3 loop spans 13 amino acids. The CDR3 DNA reads as TGTGCCAGCATCGGGACAGGGTCCTACGAGCAGTACTTC. This gives the protein CASIGTGSYEQYF.

This chain uses TRBV10-1 with TRBJ2-7, with TRBD2 matching 11 bases. Germline CDR1 is WNHNN and CDR2 is SYGVQD (reference sequence). V was pared by 6 bases and J by 5 bases, with 9 bases of the junction left unmatched. CDR3 length: 15 amino acids. CDR3 amino acids: CASSPTSGSPHEQYF. In DNA form, the CDR3 reads TGCGCCAGCAGCCCCACTAGCGGGAGTCCCCACGAGCAGTACTTC.

A note on this clone: The same CDR3 arises from other DNA sequences in this sample as well. This chain joins TRBV19 and TRBJ1-3, with D maybe TRBD1 (6 bases). The CDR3 contains 14 residues. The ends were cut back, 6 bases at V and 1 base at J, with 10 bases in the middle. Looked up from germline, CDR1 is LNHDA and CDR2 is SQIVND (reference sequence). The CDR3 nucleotides are TGTGCCAGTAGCGTACAGGGATCTGGAAACACCATATATTTT. It codes for CASSVQGSGNTIYF.

The chain combines TRBV3-1 (or the pseudogene TRBV3-2) with TRBJ1-6, with a possible D match to TRBD1 (6 bases). Germline V gene lookup returns CDR1 LGHDT and CDR2 YNNKEL (reference sequence). The CDR3 is 15 amino acids. V dropped 3 bases and J dropped 6 bases, with 12 bases sitting between them. CDR3 sequence reads: CASSHGTTGNSPLHF. The CDR3 DNA reads TGTGCCAGCAGCCACGGGACAACCGGTAATTCACCCCTCCACTTT.

The chain combines TRBV2 with TRBJ1-1; D is undetermined. CDR3 length: 13 amino acids. CDR1 is SNHLY, CDR2 FYNNEI, per germline. The V end was cut by 9 bases, the J end by 1 base, with 12 bases between. DNA of the CDR3: TGTGCCAGTCTTCCTACAGAGAACACTGAAGCTTTCTTT. Its protein is CASLPTENTEAFF. The full variable domain, in which reference TRBV2 and TRBJ1-1 provide the parts outside the CDR3, is EPEVTQTPSHQVTQMGQEVILRCVPISNHLYFYWYRQILGQKVEFLVSFYNNEISEKSEIFDDQFSVERPDGSNFTLKIRSTKLEDSAMYFCASLPTENTEAFFGQGTRLTVV.

This sequence joins TRBV10-3 and TRBJ1-2; 9 nucleotides match TRBD1. J lost 10 bases, V lost 4 bases, and 7 bases had no gene match. Germline-derived CDR1 and CDR2 are ENHRY and SYGVKD. The CDR3 is 13 residues long. The CDR3 loop reads CAISGTGAIDYTF. CDR3 nucleotides: TGTGCCATCAGTGGGACAGGGGCTATTGACTACACCTTC.

The rearrangement uses TRBV27 and TRBJ1-5; maybe TRBD1 (5 bases). The CDR3 contains 15 residues. Trimming pared 5 bases from V and 0 bases from J, leaving 11 bases between. The germline gives CDR1 MNHEY, CDR2 SMNVEV (reference sequence). DNA for the CDR3: TGTGCCAGCAGTCCCGGGGGGTATAGCAATCAGCCCCAGCATTTT. Translation: CASSPGGYSNQPQHF.

The chain has TRBV11-3 and TRBJ1-4; TRBD1 might be the D (5 bases). With 5 bases removed from V and 2 bases from J, the gap between germline ends came to 12 bases. This CDR3 contains 15 residues. The germline CDR1 and CDR2 sequences are SGHNT and YENEEA. In DNA form, the CDR3 reads TGTGCCAGCAGCCCCAGACAGAACACTAATGAAAAACTGTTTTTT. Translated, it gives CASSPRQNTNEKLFF.

V and J are TRBV9 and TRBJ1-5; 8 bases line up with TRBD1. Germline assignment: CDR1 SGDLS and CDR2 YYNGEE. The CDR3 sequence is 15 residues long. Trimming took 1 base from V and 2 from J; bases not matched to a gene: 2. Here the CDR3 DNA reads TGTGCCAGCAGCGTATCAGGGGGCGGCAATCAGCCCCAGCATTTT. The encoded protein is CASSVSGGGNQPQHF. Full variable domain (remainder filled in from reference TRBV9 and TRBJ1-5): DSGVTQTPKHLITATGQRVTLRCSPRSGDLSVYWYQQSLDQGLQFLIQYYNGEERAKGNILERFSAQQFPDLHSELNLSSLELGDSALYFCASSVSGGGNQPQHFGDGTRLSIL.

This clone showed up just once. The chain employs TRBV30 and TRBJ1-4; D is uncertain. The germline gives CDR1 GTSNPN, CDR2 SVGIG (reference sequence). V was clipped by 2 bases and J by 3 bases, with 7 bases between them. The CDR3 loop spans 13 amino acids. This chain's CDR3 is CAWSPFANEKLFF. The CDR3 DNA follows: TGTGCCTGGAGTCCCTTTGCTAATGAAAAACTGTTTTTT.

V gene TRBV13 combines with J gene TRBJ1-5; TRBD1 is a possible D gene (6 bases). V was cut by 3 bases and J by 7 bases, with 13 bases left in between. This CDR3 comprises 14 residues. In germline, CDR1 is PRHDT, CDR2 FYEKMQ (reference sequence). The CDR3 loop reads CASSLGGGGQPQHF. The CDR3 region has the DNA TGTGCCAGCAGCTTGGGAGGGGGAGGACAGCCCCAGCATTTT.

The gene calls are TRBV6-5 and TRBJ1-1; 9 nucleotides match TRBD1. The V segment lost 4 bases and the J segment 8 bases; nucleotides outside the gene matches: 5. Germline V gene sequence: CDR1 MNHEY, CDR2 SVGAGI. The length of the CDR3 is 13 residues. The CDR3 nucleotides read TGTGCCAGCAGTTTAACCGGGACAGGGGAAGCTTTCTTT. Encoded protein: CASSLTGTGEAFF.